This passage covers 13 T cell receptor beta chains from one sample sequenced in a study of CD8 T cells in ankylosing spondylitis. TCRdb processed the 5' RACE reads anew with MiXCR; each CDR3 protein has one entry. The repertoire holds more than 150,000 distinct CDR3 sequences, around a tenth seen once, with almost 30% in the top ten. The specimen sequenced was blood, either unsorted or a sorted T cell fraction (not recorded which). These receptors were collected from a male donor with ankylosing spondylitis or in good health (not recorded which).

V gene TRBV14 combines with J gene TRBJ1-6; the D is unclear. Germline assignment: CDR1 SGHDN and CDR2 FVKESK. Deletions cut 4 bases from V and 8 bases from J, with 9 bases between. The CDR3 totals 13 residues. The CDR3 spells CASSPQVDSPLHF. In nucleotides, the CDR3 is TGTGCCAGCAGCCCCCAAGTTGATTCACCCCTCCACTTT.

This clonotype was counted at least ten times. The chain carries TRBV29-1 and TRBJ2-7; 7 nucleotides match TRBD2. With 6 bases clipped from V and 1 base from J, the junction kept 15 bases outside the gene matches. This CDR3 is 16 amino acids long. Germline V lookup: CDR1 SQVTM, CDR2 ANQGSEA. CDR3 nucleotide sequence: TGCAGCGTAGGTTATCCCGGGACTATCTTTTCCTACGAGCAGTACTTC. It yields the protein CSVGYPGTIFSYEQYF.

This clonotype was observed many times. The J gene is TRBJ2-5, the V gene TRBV6-2 or TRBV6-3, with 7 bases identical to TRBD1. Trimming removed 6 bases from V and 5 bases from J; junction bases left unmatched: 18. CDR3 length: 17 residues. The V gene's germline CDR1 is MNHEY and CDR2 SVGEGT. The CDR3 coding sequence is TGTGCCAGCAGACCCCTCCGGACAGGTGCCAAATCGGAGACCCAGTACTTC. Protein: CASRPLRTGAKSETQYF.

Many counts were recorded for this clonotype. The chain recombines TRBV10-3 with TRBJ2-1, with 10 bases aligning to TRBD2. J was trimmed by 1 base and V by 4 bases; bases with no gene match: 4. This CDR3 is 16 amino acids long. Germline V gives CDR1 ENHRY, CDR2 SYGVKD. The CDR3 loop reads CAISVSSGSSYNEQFF. The CDR3 DNA sequence: TGTGCCATCAGTGTATCTAGCGGGAGTTCCTACAATGAGCAGTTCTTC.

This clonotype was found a few times. The chain is built from TRBV6-5 and TRBJ2-1, with 9 bases that match TRBD2. Germline loops: CDR1 MNHEY, CDR2 SVGAGI. This CDR3 is 15 amino acids long. Trimming took 4 bases from V and 11 from J; bases not matched to a gene: 12. As DNA, the CDR3 is TGTGCCAGCAGTTCAACTCAAACCGGGACTAGCAAGCAGTTCTTC. This sequence encodes CASSSTQTGTSKQFF.

The chain uses TRBV6-5 and TRBJ2-1, with 9 nucleotides matching TRBD2. In germline, CDR1 is MNHEY, CDR2 SVGAGI. This CDR3 region has 18 residues. The J segment lost 6 bases and the V segment lost 1 base, leaving 13 bases of the junction unmatched. CDR3 amino acids: CASSYYGIAGDEGNEQFF. The CDR3 bases are TGTGCCAGCAGTTACTACGGGATAGCGGGAGATGAGGGCAATGAGCAGTTCTTC.

This chain connects TRBV7-9 to TRBJ2-7; D remains ambiguous. CDR1 and CDR2 (germline): SEHNR, FQNEAQ (reference sequence). The V end was cut by 1 base, the J end by 1 base, with 8 bases between. The length of the CDR3 is 14 residues. The CDR3 here is CASSLVPGSYEQYF. The CDR3 DNA follows: TGTGCCAGCAGCTTAGTCCCAGGTTCCTACGAGCAGTACTTC. The variable domain in full, completed from reference TRBV7-9 and TRBJ2-7, reads DTGVSQNPRHKITKRGQNVTFRCDPISEHNRLYWYRQTLGQGPEFLTYFQNEAQLEKSRLLSDRFSAERPKGSFSTLEIQRTEQGDSAMYLCASSLVPGSYEQYFGPGTRLTVT.

This clonotype was found a few times. This chain links TRBV19 with TRBJ2-5, with TRBD1 matching over 9 bases. The length of the CDR3 is 15 residues. The V gene end was trimmed by 5 bases and the J gene end by 5 bases; junction bases not matched to a gene: 9. The germline gives CDR1 LNHDA, CDR2 SQIVND (reference sequence). The CDR3 loop reads CASSSQGARSETQYF. The CDR3 nucleotides are TGTGCCAGTAGTTCACAGGGGGCGCGGTCGGAGACCCAGTACTTC.

The rearrangement links TRBV19 to TRBJ2-3; 7 nucleotides agree with TRBD2. Germline V gene lookup returns CDR1 LNHDA and CDR2 SQIVND (reference sequence). The CDR3 spans 15 residues. V lost 4 bases to trimming and J lost 4 bases; unmatched junction nucleotides: 8. CDR3 DNA: TGTGCCAGTAGTAATTCGGCGGGAGCGGCAGATACGCAGTATTTT. Amino acids: CASSNSAGAADTQYF.

This clonotype came up a few times. The chain is built from TRBV5-5 and TRBJ2-1; TRBD1 or TRBD2 may be the D gene (5 bases each). Germline-derived CDR1 and CDR2 are SGHKS and YYEKEE (reference sequence). The CDR3 sequence is 18 residues long. The V and J ends lost 7 bases and 0 bases respectively, with 23 bases between them. The CDR3 DNA is TGTGCCAGCTTCCTTCGGGGACGGGGTCCCAGCTCCTACAATGAGCAGTTCTTC. Amino acids: CASFLRGRGPSSYNEQFF.

This clonotype was seen ten or more times. The gene calls are TRBV6-1 and TRBJ2-3; D call uncertain. Germline assignment: CDR1 MNHNS and CDR2 SASEGT. CDR3 size: 14 residues. The ends were cut back, 6 bases at V and 2 bases at J, with 12 bases in the middle. The CDR3 DNA is TGTGCCAGCAGGAGAGCTTTCTCCACAGATACGCAGTATTTT. This codes for CASRRAFSTDTQYF.

This clonotype was observed a handful of times. The chain links TRBV28 to TRBJ1-2; 10 bases line up with TRBD1. The CDR3 extends over 13 amino acids. Germline CDR1 MDHEN, CDR2 SYDVKM. The ends lost 5 bases at V and 6 bases at J; junction bases unmatched: 3. CDR3 loop: CASSRTGGNGYTF. The CDR3 region has the DNA TGTGCCAGCAGTCGGACAGGGGGGAATGGCTACACCTTC.

This clonotype was observed at least ten times. This sequence joins TRBV5-5 and TRBJ1-1; 8 bases map to TRBD1. CDR3 length: 14 amino acids. Germline CDR1 SGHKS, CDR2 YYEKEE (reference sequence). V gave up 5 bases and J gave up 4 bases; unmatched junction bases: 7. In DNA, the CDR3 is TGTGCCAGCAGATTGATACAGGGGGTCACTGAAGCTTTCTTT. Translated, it gives CASRLIQGVTEAFF.